The clone carrying this T cell receptor (beta chain) was seen repeatedly, ten times or more. Its matching antigen is unknown. TCRdb re-derived calls from the reads in MiXCR, one entry per CDR3 protein. The data hold about 480,000 distinct CDR3 sequences, with around 30% observed a single time. This sample stems from a study of T cell repertoires in cytomegalovirus infection. The ends lost 1 base at V and 11 bases at J; junction bases unmatched: 6. CDR1 and CDR2 from the germline V gene are SGHTA and FQGNSA. CDR3 size: 14 residues. The sequencing here drew on cultured PBMCs, taken from culture after CMV antigen stimulation. This TCR derives from a human donor in good health (CMV status not recorded). Some clones in this sample may be carry-over from other donors' samples. The chain is built from TRBV7-2 and TRBJ1-5; 9 bases are shared with TRBD1. The chain's CDR3 is CASSLGQGGLAQHF. The CDR3 nucleotides are TGTGCCAGCAGCTTAGGACAGGGGGGTCTCGCCCAGCATTTT.